This T cell receptor (beta chain) was captured by sequencing in a study of blood T cell repertoires in COVID-19 (dated by TCRdb to the early 2020s). A note on the overall study: Collaborator samples came from the United States, Italy and Spain and covered acute and convalescent phases of COVID-19. The prospective study material was composed of cDNA or gDNA derived from T cells, B-cell-depleted T cells, or PBMCs. The dataset comprised deeply sampled blood TCRbeta repertoires from subjects exposed to, actively infected with, or recovered from COVID-19. The repertoires were released in a freely available public database meant as a resource for research on the immune response to SARS-CoV-2. The samples were drawn from the first 160 participants of the ongoing ImmuneRACE study and from 1,254 subjects provided by 6 global collaborators. Sample metadata almost always included a de-identified subject ID, COVID-19 status, age in years and sex. Where available, HLA class I and class II types were taken from metadata supplied by the sample provider and were not determined by assay-based typing.

As to this clone: Its antigen remains undetermined. Base qualities are missing; no much larger clone stands one base away.

The CDR3 sequence holds 13 residues, the cysteine and phenylalanine included. Just the 39-base CDR3 DNA is kept, in frame starting at base 1. Deletion took 6 bases off V and 0 bases off J, with a span of 6 bases between the germline ends. The germline V gene gives CDR1 as SNHLY and CDR2 as FYNNEI. Whole blood was collected in K2EDTA tubes by collaborating institutions according to the institutions' own protocols. For TCRbeta analysis, collaborators shipped samples as frozen whole blood, isolated PBMCs, or DNA extracted from either of those sample types. The study at large found these results: The quantity of clinical and demographic metadata differed by source and by participant and was supplied without curation.

TCRbeta CDR3 regions were amplified from genomic DNA using the immunoSEQ Assay, a bias-controlled multiplex PCR. Processing in the source paper ran as follows. Nucleated cell counts per sample were estimated from amplification of reference gene primers within the assay. Sequence reads were collapsed and filtered to measure the absolute abundance of every unique TCRbeta CDR3 rearrangement. For each sample, productive Simpson clonality was calculated by taking the square root of Simpson's diversity index across productive rearrangements. TCRdb limited this immuneACCESS table to in-frame rearrangements with V and J called. A share of clones is missing; checked studies link under half to unresolved V genes, and the rest is unexplained. V and J calls and clone size are as listed in that table; D and trimming were resolved from the DNA. The sample table contains some 150,000 clones; only one count was recorded for over 75% of them. Jointly, the top ten make up about 40% of the sample.

The origin of this receptor is a human donor in a cohort sampled during active COVID-19. The sequencing input was peripheral blood. The chain links TRBV2 with TRBJ1-5; no D gene can be assigned with confidence. The nucleotide sequence reads as follows: TGTGCCAGCAGCCCAGATAGCAATCAGCCCCAGCATTTT. Translated, it reads CASSPDSNQPQHF.